The present TCR beta chain was sequenced within a study of CD8+CD57+ T cells in acquired aplastic anemia. The study, taken as a whole, reports: Between patients and controls, approximately 29 CD8+ CDR3 sequences were found in common. In CD8+ cells, Simpson's diversity showed no significant difference between patients and controls.

This clonotype has only a few counts. Its antigen remains unidentified. The study profiled TCR beta VDJ and CDR3 using genomic DNA as template. TCRdb re-derived calls from the reads in MiXCR, one entry per CDR3 protein. Of approximately 200,000 distinct CDR3 sequences listed, under 50% are singletons. Patients picked for sequencing had shown CD8+CD57+ cell expansion detected by flow cytometry. Severe acquired aplastic anemia affected all patients. Among the patients, none had received any therapy at the time of blood sampling. The CDR3 sequence is 14 residues long. Germline CDR1 LGHDT, CDR2 YNNKEL (reference sequence). V lost 0 bases, J lost 7 bases, and 10 bases lay in between.

The source material was sorted CD4+, CD8+, or CD8+CD57+ T cells (not recorded which) from PBMCs. This clonotype was sampled from a human donor with aplastic anemia. J is TRBJ2-1 and V is TRBV3-1, with unresolved D. The CDR3 DNA reads as TGTGCCAGCAGCCAAGAAGACCGAAGGAATGAGCAGTTCTTC. Its protein is CASSQEDRRNEQFF.